This paragraph reports one T cell receptor (beta chain). It has no known antigen specificity. No per-base quality is available; no much larger clone lies one base away. Participants in the prospective study were aged roughly 18 to 89 years, lived in 20 to 25 United States geographic areas, and enrolled through a virtual design. To assign participants to cohorts, the prospective study relied on clinical history that participants themselves reported in a screening survey and a study questionnaire. A participant counted as exposed if, within 2 weeks of entering the study, that participant had been in contact with someone who had a PCR-confirmed or clinician-diagnosed COVID-19 case. In the prospective study, mobile phlebotomists collected whole blood, serum and a nasopharyngeal or oropharyngeal swab from each participant. Over a roughly 2-month period, participants in the prospective study had the option of providing additional blood draws and questionnaires. Blood samples from the prospective study were shipped frozen or at room temperature prior to DNA extraction.

TCRbeta CDR3 regions were amplified from genomic DNA by means of the immunoSEQ Assay, a bias-controlled multiplex PCR. Regarding the original processing steps: Within the assay, amplification of reference gene primers was used to estimate how many nucleated cells each sample contained. To quantify the absolute abundance of each unique TCRbeta CDR3 rearrangement, sequence reads were collapsed and filtered. For each sample, productive Simpson clonality was calculated as the square root of Simpson's diversity index across productive rearrangements. As stored in TCRdb, this immuneACCESS dataset retains in-frame rearrangements with V and J assigned. A fraction of the clones does not appear; measured against another copy, unresolved V genes explain less than half of the discrepancy, and the remainder lacks a known reason. V and J calls and clone size follow that table, whereas D and trimming were derived from the DNA. In this sample the table shows about 270,000 clones, around 90% of which occur a single time. The ten largest clones add up to 2.5% to 3% of the sample.

These data are taken from a study of blood T cell repertoires in COVID-19 (dated by TCRdb to 2020 to 2022). With respect to the entire study: Collaborator samples came from the United States, Italy and Spain and covered acute and convalescent phases of COVID-19. Sample metadata almost always included a de-identified subject ID, COVID-19 status, age in years and sex. The repertoires were released in a freely available public database meant as a resource for research on the immune response to SARS-CoV-2. Deeply sampled blood TCRbeta repertoires from subjects exposed to, actively infected with, or recovered from COVID-19 were included in the dataset. Where HLA class I and class II types were available, the types were taken from metadata supplied by the sample provider, not from assay-based typing. The material from the prospective study consisted of cDNA or gDNA derived from T cells, B-cell-depleted T cells, or PBMCs. The samples were drawn from two sources: the first 160 participants of the ongoing ImmuneRACE study, and over 950 subjects contributed by 6 global collaborators.

Reading from cysteine to phenylalanine, the CDR3 counts 14 amino acids. Only the CDR3 DNA is retained, 42 bases long and in frame from the first base. The CDR1 and CDR2 encoded by the germline V gene are MDHEN and SYDVKM. Trimming takes 5 bases from V and 4 bases from J, and the germline ends sit 13 bases apart. Study-level results and caveats: How much clinical and demographic metadata was included differed by source and by participant, and the metadata was provided uncurated.

The sequenced sample consisted of PBMCs or T cells enriched from blood (not recorded which). Recombination connected TRBV28 to TRBJ2-3, with the D gene not confidently named. This clonotype originated in a man aged 40-50 years who had been exposed to COVID-19. The nucleotide sequence reads as follows: TGTGCCAGCAGTGGTTCAGGCCCCCCAGATACGCAGTATTTT. Translation gives CASSGSGPPDTQYF.